The subject of this entry is one T cell receptor beta chain. The CDR3 totals 17 residues. Germline values: CDR1 ENHRY, CDR2 SYGVKD. V lost 3 bases, J lost 2 bases, and 3 bases stayed unmatched. The data derive from a study of T cell changes during pregnancy in multiple sclerosis. This table comes from immunoSEQ multiplex PCR, and its TCRdb copy is limited to in-frame clones, with some not included. The sample records some 60,000 clones, less than 90% being singletons. This sequence joins TRBV10-3 and TRBJ2-1; 14 bases agree with TRBD2. This specimen consisted of CD4+ T cells from peripheral blood mononuclear cells, obtained in the third trimester of pregnancy. This clonotype originated in a female donor with multiple sclerosis, enrolled in a pregnancy study. The chain's CDR3 is CAISDGTSGSPYNEQFF. The CDR3 bases are TGTGCCATCAGTGACGGGACTAGCGGGAGCCCCTACAATGAGCAGTTCTTC.